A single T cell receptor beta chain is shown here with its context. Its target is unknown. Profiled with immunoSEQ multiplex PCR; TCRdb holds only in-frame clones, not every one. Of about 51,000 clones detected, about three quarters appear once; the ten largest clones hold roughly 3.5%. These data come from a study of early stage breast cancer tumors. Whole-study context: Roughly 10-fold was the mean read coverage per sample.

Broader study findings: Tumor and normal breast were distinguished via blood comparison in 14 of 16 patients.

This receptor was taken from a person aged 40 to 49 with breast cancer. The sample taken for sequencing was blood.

Here the CDR3 reads CASSLDRGQVGYTF. CDR3 in DNA: TGTGCCAGCAGCTTGGACAGGGGGCAGGTTGGCTACACCTTC. V gene TRBV5-4 combines with J gene TRBJ1-2, with 9 bases identical to TRBD1. V lost 0 bases and J lost 7; bases outside the gene matches: 4. This CDR3 has 14 residues. CDR1 is SGHNT, CDR2 YYREEE, per germline (reference sequence).